This is a list of T cell receptor beta chains from one sample in a study of regulatory T cells in long-lasting Graves disease. TCRdb processed the multiplex PCR reads anew with MiXCR; each CDR3 protein has one entry. The sample shows more than 650,000 distinct CDR3 sequences, around 30% of them seen only once. The specimen comprised peripheral blood mononuclear cells (PBMCs), sampled when the disease was refractory, from a patient treated with antithyroid drugs. The source is a female donor with Graves disease. Both conserved end residues are part of each CDR3.

CDR3 length,V gene,CDR3 protein
10,TRBV6-1,CASSEASQSF
14,TRBV12-3/TRBV12-4,CASSPDLYRGGYTF
15,TRBV28,CASSLGGAGHQPQHF
15,TRBV14,CASSQDTGTNEKLFF
15,TRBV18,CASSPFQGPNTEAFF
14,TRBV30,CALVGTEDTGELFF
16,TRBV28,CASRSAGTGNTGELFF
14,TRBV9,CASSVTGRSEKLFF
14,TRBV7-9,CASRPVGTNEKLFF
12,TRBV29-1,CSVSMGYTEAFF
14,TRBV19,CASSSTGGNQPQHF
15,TRBV5-1,CASRGGRLMNTEAFF
13,TRBV2,CASSETGDQPQHF
13,TRBV7-9,CASSSGSTYGYTF
16,TRBV6-1,CASSEIDRGPNEKLFF
15,TRBV6-1,CASSITGALGYGYTF
13,TRBV29-1,CSVPRQGTETQYF